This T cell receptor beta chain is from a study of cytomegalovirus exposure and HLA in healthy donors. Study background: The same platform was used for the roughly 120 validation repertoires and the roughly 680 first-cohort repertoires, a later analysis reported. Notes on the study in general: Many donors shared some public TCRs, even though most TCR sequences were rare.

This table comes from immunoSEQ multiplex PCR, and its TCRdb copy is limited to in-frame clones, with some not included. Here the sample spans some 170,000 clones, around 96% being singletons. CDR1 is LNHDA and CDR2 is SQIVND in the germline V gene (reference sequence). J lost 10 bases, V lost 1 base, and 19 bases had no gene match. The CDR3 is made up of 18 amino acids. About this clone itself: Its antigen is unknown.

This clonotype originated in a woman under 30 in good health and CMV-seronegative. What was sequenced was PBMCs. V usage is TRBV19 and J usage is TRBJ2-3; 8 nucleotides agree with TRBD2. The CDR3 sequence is CASSIAPGGRGAFVAQYF. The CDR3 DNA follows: TGTGCCAGTAGTATAGCCCCCGGGGGGCGGGGGGCCTTTGTTGCGCAGTATTTT.